One and the same sample provided the 17 T cell receptor beta chains below, sequenced in a study of blood T cells in healthy people across ages. A second PCR, run for about 7 to 11 cycles, used a sample-barcoded 5' primer plus a J-beta primer mix. TCRdb processed the 5' RACE reads anew with MiXCR; each CDR3 protein has one entry. This sample yields about 1.4 million distinct CDR3 sequences, of which 45% to 70% are seen a single time; 6.5% to 8.5% belongs to the top ten. The sample was blood. The receptor set was obtained from a man younger than 35 in good health.

The rearrangement uses TRBV2 and TRBJ2-1; D is possibly TRBD2 (6 bases). The CDR3 loop spans 12 amino acids. V shed 11 bases and J shed 7 bases, with 15 bases lying between them. Germline V gene sequence: CDR1 SNHLY, CDR2 FYNNEI. CDR3 in amino acids: CAGRGLLNEQFF. The CDR3 DNA reads TGTGCCGGACGGGGACTTCTAAATGAGCAGTTCTTC.

This clonotype was found once. V gene TRBV6-1 combines with J gene TRBJ2-5, with D possibly TRBD2 on 6 matching bases. TRBJ2-7 explains the end of the DNA better; the J call may be wrong. This CDR3 spans 14 amino acids. Germline V CDR1 and CDR2: MNHNS, SASEGT. The CDR3 reads CASSGDGGYYEQYF. Written as DNA, the CDR3 is TGTGCCAGCAGTGGCGATGGGGGGTACTACGAGCAGTACTTC.

The V gene is TRBV12-3 or TRBV12-4, the J gene TRBJ2-7; 8 bases are a match to TRBD2. The closer fit of TRBJ2-5 to the DNA end suggests the J call may be wrong. The CDR3 consists of 15 residues. As DNA, the CDR3 is TGTGCCAGCAGTCCCCGGGAGGGTGAAGTAGGGACCCAGTACTTC. This sequence encodes CASSPREGEVGTQYF.

Comments on this clonotype: Sequence at one end of the junction differs from germline and may be a read error. The V and J genes are TRBV4-1 and TRBJ2-1; D gene ambiguous. Germline CDR1 MGHRA, CDR2 YSYEKL. The CDR3 has 14 amino acids. The CDR3 DNA reads TGCACCAGCAGCCAAGATCTAGTCAGCCCCGAGCAGTTCTTC. The encoded protein is CTSSQDLVSPEQFF.

This clonotype was counted between two and nine times. The chain carries TRBV6-2 or TRBV6-3 and TRBJ2-5; D might be TRBD1 (5 bases). Looked up from germline, CDR1 is MNHEY and CDR2 is SVGEGT. Trimming cost V 0 bases and J 5 bases, with 16 bases left between them. This CDR3 spans 16 amino acids. CDR3 nucleotides: TGTGCCAGCAGTTACTCGGGCAGGGATCCCCTCGAGACCCAGTACTTC. Translating it yields CASSYSGRDPLETQYF.

V is TRBV7-2 and J is TRBJ2-2; tentatively, D is TRBD1 (6 bases). V shed 1 base and J shed 6 bases, with 15 bases lying between them. The CDR3 length is 16 residues. Germline V gene sequence: CDR1 SGHTA, CDR2 FQGNSA. CDR3 region: CASSLVRDKGAGELFF. Written as DNA, the CDR3 is TGTGCCAGCAGCTTAGTCCGGGACAAGGGGGCCGGGGAGCTGTTTTTT.

This clonotype was picked up a small number of times. The V gene is TRBV29-1, the J gene TRBJ2-1, with a possible D match to TRBD2 (6 bases). The germline V and J ends were trimmed by 3 bases and 11 bases, with 14 bases remaining between them. The CDR3 loop spans 12 amino acids. The germline gives CDR1 SQVTM, CDR2 ANQGSEA. The CDR3 here is CSVDGGLNKQFF. In DNA form, the CDR3 reads TGCAGCGTTGATGGGGGACTTAACAAGCAGTTCTTC.

This clonotype has only a few counts. The chain joins TRBV4-1 to TRBJ1-1, with a possible D match to TRBD1 (5 bases). With 3 bases removed from V and 8 bases from J, the gap between germline ends came to 22 bases. In germline, CDR1 is MGHRA, CDR2 YSYEKL. The CDR3 sequence is 16 residues long. CDR3: CASSQTESRPGTEAFF. DNA for the CDR3: TGCGCCAGCAGCCAGACAGAGTCTAGGCCCGGAACCGAAGCTTTCTTT.

CDR3 loop: CSASSLAGYEQYF. The CDR3 DNA sequence: TGCAGTGCCTCCTCCCTGGCAGGCTACGAGCAGTACTTC. The chain is built from TRBV20-1 and TRBJ2-7; D not certain. The germline V and J ends were trimmed by 6 bases and 3 bases, with 15 bases remaining between them. This CDR3 has 13 amino acids. Per germline, CDR1 DFQATT and CDR2 SNEGSKA (reference sequence).

The chain combines TRBV11-2 with TRBJ2-3; D remains unclear. V was clipped by 7 bases and J by 0 bases, with 11 bases between them. Germline assignment: CDR1 SGHAT and CDR2 FQNNGV. The CDR3 sequence is 14 residues long. Here the CDR3 reads CASTSLESTDTQYF. DNA for the CDR3: TGTGCCAGCACCTCCCTGGAGAGCACAGATACGCAGTATTTT.

The chain couples TRBV2 to TRBJ2-4; 9 positions agree with TRBD1. The tail of the sequence fits TRBJ2-7 better, so the J call may be wrong. CDR1 and CDR2 from the germline V gene are SNHLY and FYNNEI. The CDR3 contains 14 residues. DNA of the CDR3: TGTGCCAGCAGCTTACAGGGGGCTTACGACGAGCAGTACTTC. Its protein product is CASSLQGAYDEQYF.

J is TRBJ2-5 and V is TRBV10-3; 7 bases map to TRBD1. Germline V CDR1 and CDR2: ENHRY, SYGVKD. CDR3 length: 11 residues. The junction had 6 bases not matched to a gene; V was cut back by 10 bases and J by 7 bases. The CDR3 coding sequence is TGTGCCAGCGGACAGGAAGGGACCCAGTACTTC. It translates to CASGQEGTQYF.

The chain carries TRBV29-1 and TRBJ2-6; either TRBD1 or TRBD2 may supply D (6 bases each). This CDR3 is 16 amino acids long. Germline V lookup: CDR1 SQVTM, CDR2 ANQGSEA. V lost 3 bases, J lost 1 base, and 13 bases lay in between. In DNA form, the CDR3 reads TGCAGCGTTGAGAGGGGGGAACGATCTGGGGCCAACGTCCTGACTTTC. Protein: CSVERGERSGANVLTF. The variable domain in full, with the rest retrieved from reference TRBV29-1 and TRBJ2-6, is SAVISQKPSRDICQRGTSLTIQCQVDSQVTMMFWYRQQPGQSLTLIATANQGSEATYESGFVIDKFPISRPNLTFSTLTVSNMSPEDSSIYLCSVERGERSGANVLTFGAGSRLTVL.

This clonotype was seen more than once but under ten times. This sequence joins TRBV7-2 and TRBJ2-3; D assignment may be TRBD1 or TRBD2 (5 bases each). This CDR3 comprises 15 residues. Germline CDR1 SGHTA, CDR2 FQGNSA. V was cut by 5 bases and J by 2 bases, with 14 bases left in between. The CDR3 sequence is CASSPIGTITDTQYF. The CDR3, as DNA: TGTGCCAGCAGCCCGATAGGGACCATCACAGATACGCAGTATTTT.

The CDR3 coding sequence is TGCGCCAGCAGCTACACCGGGACAGCAGAGCAGTTCTTC. Its protein is CASSYTGTAEQFF. V and J are TRBV5-1 and TRBJ2-1; 7 bases agree with TRBD1. The CDR3 is 13 amino acids. V was pared by 3 bases and J by 10 bases, with 7 bases of the junction left unmatched. From germline, CDR1 is SGHRS and CDR2 YFSETQ.

This chain connects TRBV28 to TRBJ1-4; 7 positions match TRBD1. This CDR3 has 16 amino acids. Losses at the gene ends were 3 bases for V and 3 bases for J; bases not matched to a gene: 7. Per the germline V gene, CDR1 is MDHEN and CDR2 is SYDVKM. This chain's CDR3 is CASSLLPGQPNEKLFF. Here the CDR3 DNA reads TGTGCCAGCAGTTTGCTCCCGGGACAGCCTAATGAAAAACTGTTTTTT.

The genes are TRBV4-2 and TRBJ2-5; 12 bases fit TRBD2. Germline CDR1 LGHNA, CDR2 YNFKEQ. The junction had 7 bases not matched to a gene; V was cut back by 1 base and J by 4 bases. The CDR3 extends over 17 amino acids. The CDR3 loop reads CASSQVPLAGGRETQYF. The CDR3 nucleotides are TGTGCCAGCAGCCAAGTGCCACTAGCGGGAGGAAGAGAGACCCAGTACTTC.